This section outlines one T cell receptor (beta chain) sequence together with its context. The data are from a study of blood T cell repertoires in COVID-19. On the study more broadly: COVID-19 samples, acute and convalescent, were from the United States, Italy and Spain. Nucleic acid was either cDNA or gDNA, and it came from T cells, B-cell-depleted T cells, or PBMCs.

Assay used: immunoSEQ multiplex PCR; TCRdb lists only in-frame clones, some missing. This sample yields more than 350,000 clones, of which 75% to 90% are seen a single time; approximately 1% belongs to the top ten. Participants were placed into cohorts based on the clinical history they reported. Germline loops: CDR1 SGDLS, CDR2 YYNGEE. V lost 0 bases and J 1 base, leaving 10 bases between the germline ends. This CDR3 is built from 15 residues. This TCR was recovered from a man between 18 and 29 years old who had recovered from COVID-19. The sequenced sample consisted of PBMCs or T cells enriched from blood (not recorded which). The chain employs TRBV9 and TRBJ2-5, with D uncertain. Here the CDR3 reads CASSVAPTGQETQYF. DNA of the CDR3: TGTGCCAGCAGCGTAGCCCCAACGGGCCAAGAGACCCAGTACTTC. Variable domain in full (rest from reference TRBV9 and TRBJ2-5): DSGVTQTPKHLITATGQRVTLRCSPRSGDLSVYWYQQSLDQGLQFLIQYYNGEERAKGNILERFSAQQFPDLHSELNLSSLELGDSALYFCASSVAPTGQETQYFGPGTRLLVL.